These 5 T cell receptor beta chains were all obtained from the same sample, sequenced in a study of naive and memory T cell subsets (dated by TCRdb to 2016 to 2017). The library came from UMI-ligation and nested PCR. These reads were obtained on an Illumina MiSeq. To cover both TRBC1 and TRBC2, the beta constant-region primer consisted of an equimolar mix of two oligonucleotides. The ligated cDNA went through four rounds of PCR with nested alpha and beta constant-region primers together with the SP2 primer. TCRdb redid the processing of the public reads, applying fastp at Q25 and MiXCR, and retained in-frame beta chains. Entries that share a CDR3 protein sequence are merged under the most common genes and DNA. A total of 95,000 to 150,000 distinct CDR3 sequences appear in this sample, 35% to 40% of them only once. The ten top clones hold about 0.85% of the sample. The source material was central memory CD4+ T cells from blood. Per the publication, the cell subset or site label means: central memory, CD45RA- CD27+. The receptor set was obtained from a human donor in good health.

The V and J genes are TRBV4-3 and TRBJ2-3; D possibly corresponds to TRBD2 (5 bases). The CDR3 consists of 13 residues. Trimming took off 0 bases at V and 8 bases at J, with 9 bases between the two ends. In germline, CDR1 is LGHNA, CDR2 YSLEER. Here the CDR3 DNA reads TGCGCCAGCAGCCAAGATAGCGTTGCTACGCAGTATTTT. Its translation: CASSQDSVATQYF.

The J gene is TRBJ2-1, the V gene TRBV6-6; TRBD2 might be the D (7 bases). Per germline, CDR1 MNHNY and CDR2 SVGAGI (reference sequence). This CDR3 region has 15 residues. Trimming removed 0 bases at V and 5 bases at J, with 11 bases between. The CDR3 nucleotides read TGTGCCAGCAGTTACTCAGGGGGAGGGGACAATGAGCAGTTCTTC. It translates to CASSYSGGGDNEQFF.

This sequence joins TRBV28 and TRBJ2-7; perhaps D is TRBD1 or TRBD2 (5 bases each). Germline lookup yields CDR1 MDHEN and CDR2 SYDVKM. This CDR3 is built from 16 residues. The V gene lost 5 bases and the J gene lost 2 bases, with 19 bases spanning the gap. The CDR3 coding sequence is TGTGCCAGCAGTACTTTAGCGACAGTATATACCTACGAGCAGTACTTC. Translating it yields CASSTLATVYTYEQYF.

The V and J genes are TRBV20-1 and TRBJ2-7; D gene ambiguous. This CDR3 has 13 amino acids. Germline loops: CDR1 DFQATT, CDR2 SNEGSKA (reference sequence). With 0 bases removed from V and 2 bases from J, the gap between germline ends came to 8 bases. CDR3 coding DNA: TGCAGTGCTAGAGAGGGGAAGCCCTACGAGCAGTACTTC. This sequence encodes CSAREGKPYEQYF.

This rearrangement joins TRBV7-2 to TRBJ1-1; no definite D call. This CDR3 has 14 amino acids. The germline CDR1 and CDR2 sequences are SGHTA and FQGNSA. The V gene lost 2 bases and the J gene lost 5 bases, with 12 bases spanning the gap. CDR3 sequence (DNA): TGTGCCAGCAGCTTAAGTGGCGGAGGGACTGAAGCTTTCTTT. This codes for CASSLSGGGTEAFF.